This T cell receptor (beta chain) came from a study of blood T cell repertoires in COVID-19. Study at large: The United States, Italy and Spain provided the acute and convalescent COVID-19 samples. The analysed material was cDNA or gDNA that came from T cells, B-cell-depleted T cells, or PBMCs.

As handled by the study authors: Quantification of nucleated cells was approximated via reference gene primer amplification. The repertoire was sequenced with immunoSEQ multiplex PCR; TCRdb's copy has only in-frame clones and lacks some. That table is the source of V, J and clone size, and D and trimming were worked out from the DNA. The repertoire has about 100,000 clones, roughly 85% of them found once; the top ten carry roughly 12%. A word on this clone: Without the conserved terminal phenylalanine or tryptophan, this CDR3 likely stems from a read error. It is unclear where the CDR3 begins or ends on the DNA, so no DNA is shown, and the CDR3 is as TCRdb lists it.

Sequences were obtained from peripheral blood. This receptor was obtained from a woman in her sixties or seventies with acute or convalescent COVID-19.

Here the CDR3 reads CASPTPSRGPRRSS. The chain couples TRBV5-1 to TRBJ2-7; TRBD1 is taken as the D call from the table, unchecked against the DNA. The CDR3 length equals 14 residues, ends included. Per the germline V gene, CDR1 is SGHRS and CDR2 is YFSETQ.